These T cell receptor beta chains were read from a single sample in a study of Ad26.COV2.S vaccination and SARS-CoV-2 variants. Measured with immunoSEQ multiplex PCR; TCRdb has only the in-frame clones, and not every one. The sample has about 680,000 clones, roughly 90% seen once. The material was peripheral blood, obtained in a trial of Ad26.COV2.S vaccine versus placebo. Receptors were obtained from a person between 18 and 65 years old who received the Ad26.COV2.S COVID-19 vaccine or a placebo. Each CDR3 is given without its conserved first and last residue.

v_call	j_call	cdr3_aa
TRBV6-5	TRBJ2-3	ASSQTRDTQY
TRBV7-2	TRBJ1-1	ASPRGTGSREAF
TRBV7-2	TRBJ1-5	ASSFRGLNQPQH
TRBV7-6	TRBJ2-2	ASSPPGLALTGELF
TRBV7-9	TRBJ2-7	ASTKLQGYEQY
TRBV30	TRBJ1-1	AWIKTVTEAF
TRBV9	TRBJ2-2	ASSAAESYTGELF
TRBV7-2	TRBJ1-5	ASSWGPQGQPQH
TRBV6-5	TRBJ2-7	ASSYGLADSSYEQY
TRBV10-3	TRBJ2-6	AISFEGGAGANVLT
TRBV27	TRBJ2-1	ASSFSGWESYNEQF
TRBV30	TRBJ1-5	AWSLNNQPQH
TRBV19	TRBJ1-5	AGGTGGDNQPQH
TRBV5-1	TRBJ2-5	ASSFQGEETQY
TRBV29-1	TRBJ2-3	SVGLRGSTDTQY
TRBV7-2	TRBJ2-1	ASSQQQGAEQF